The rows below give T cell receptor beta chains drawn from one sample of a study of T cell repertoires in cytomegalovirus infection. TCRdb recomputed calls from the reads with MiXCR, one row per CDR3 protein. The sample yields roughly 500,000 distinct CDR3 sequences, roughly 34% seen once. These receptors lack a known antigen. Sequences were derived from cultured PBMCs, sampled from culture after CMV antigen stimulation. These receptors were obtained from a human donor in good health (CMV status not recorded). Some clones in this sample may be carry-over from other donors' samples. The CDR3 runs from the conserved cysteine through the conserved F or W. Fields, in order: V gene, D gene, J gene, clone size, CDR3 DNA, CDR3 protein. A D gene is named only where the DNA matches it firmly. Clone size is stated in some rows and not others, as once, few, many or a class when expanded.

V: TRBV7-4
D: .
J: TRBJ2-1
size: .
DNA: TGTGCCAGCAGCTCCCCGGTAACTGGTGATCCCTCGGATGAGCAGTTCTTC
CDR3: CASSSPVTGDPSDEQFF

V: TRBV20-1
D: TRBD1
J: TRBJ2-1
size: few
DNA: TGTGGGGGCAGGGGGTCCTACAATGAGCAGTTCTTC
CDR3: CGGRGSYNEQFF

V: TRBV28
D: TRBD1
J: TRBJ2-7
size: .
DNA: TGTGCCAGCAGCCGAGGCGGGCAGGGGGCCTACGAGCAGTACTTC
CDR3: CASSRGGQGAYEQYF

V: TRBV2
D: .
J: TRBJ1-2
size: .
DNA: TGTGCCAGCACTGAAGGGCTCGGTGGCTATGGCTACACCTTC
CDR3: CASTEGLGGYGYTF

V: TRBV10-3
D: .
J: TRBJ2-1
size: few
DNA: TGTGCCATCAGCGACCCAGATCGACTAATTGAGCAGTTCTTC
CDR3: CAISDPDRLIEQFF

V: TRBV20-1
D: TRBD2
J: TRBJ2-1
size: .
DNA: TGCAGTGCTAGACCACTCTTAGCGGGAGGCCAGGTCGATGAGCAGTTCTTC
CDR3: CSARPLLAGGQVDEQFF

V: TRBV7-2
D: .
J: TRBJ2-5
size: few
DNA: TGTGCCAGCAGCCCCGGGTCAGGGACGGAAGAGACCCAGTACTTC
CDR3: CASSPGSGTEETQYF

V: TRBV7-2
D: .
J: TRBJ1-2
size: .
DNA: TGTGCCAGCAGCTTATCCGGGGGCGGCTACACCTTC
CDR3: CASSLSGGGYTF

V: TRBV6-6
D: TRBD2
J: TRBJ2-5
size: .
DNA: TGTGCCAGCAGTTTTACTAGCGGGGGTAACCAAGAGACCCAGTACTTC
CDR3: CASSFTSGGNQETQYF

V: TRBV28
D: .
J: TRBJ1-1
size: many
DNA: TGTGCCAGCAGTATTGGGACCAAACAGGGGAACACTGAAGCTTTCTTT
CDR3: CASSIGTKQGNTEAFF

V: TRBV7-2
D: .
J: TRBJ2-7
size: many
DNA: TGTGCCAGCAGCTTGGGGGTAGGTGAGCAGTACTTC
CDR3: CASSLGVGEQYF

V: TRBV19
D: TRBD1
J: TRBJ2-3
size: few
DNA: TGTGCCAGTAAGGGGGCGACAGATACGCAGTATTTT
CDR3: CASKGATDTQYF

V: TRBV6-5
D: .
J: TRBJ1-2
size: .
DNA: TGTGCCAGCAGTTACCCGGGGTTCTATGGCTACACCTTC
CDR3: CASSYPGFYGYTF

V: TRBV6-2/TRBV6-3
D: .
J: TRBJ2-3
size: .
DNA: TGTGCCAGCAACCCCAGGTCTGGCACAGATACGCAGTATTTT
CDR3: CASNPRSGTDTQYF

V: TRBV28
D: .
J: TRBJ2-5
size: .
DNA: TGTGCCAGCAGCCCGCAAGCGGGCAGATGGGCCCAGTACTTC
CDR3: CASSPQAGRWAQYF

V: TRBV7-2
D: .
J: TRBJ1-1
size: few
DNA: TGTGCCAGCAGCTTAGATCTGCAGAACACTGAAGCTTTCTTT
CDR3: CASSLDLQNTEAFF

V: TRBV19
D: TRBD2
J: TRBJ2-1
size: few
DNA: TGTGCCAGTAGTATGGTCGGCGGGAGTGCTTCACACTACAATGAGCAGTTCTTC
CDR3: CASSMVGGSASHYNEQFF

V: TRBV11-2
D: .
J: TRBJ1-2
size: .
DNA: TGTGCCAGCAGGCCGAGGGAGAACTATGGCTACACCTTC
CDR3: CASRPRENYGYTF

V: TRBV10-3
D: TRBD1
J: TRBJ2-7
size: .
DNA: TGTGCCATCAGCCCTGGACAGGGGGTTAACCCCTACGAGCAGTACTTC
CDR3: CAISPGQGVNPYEQYF

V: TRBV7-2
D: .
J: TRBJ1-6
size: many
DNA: TGTGCCAGCAGCTCACGAACGGGACCGTCAAGCTCCTATAATTCACCCCTCCACTTT
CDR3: CASSSRTGPSSSYNSPLHF

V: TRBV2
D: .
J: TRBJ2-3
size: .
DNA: TGTGCCAGCAGCCGCACTAGCCTCTTCACAGATACGCAGTATTTT
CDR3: CASSRTSLFTDTQYF

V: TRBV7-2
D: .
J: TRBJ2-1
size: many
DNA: TGTGCCAGCAGCTTAGCTTACAATGAGCAGTTCTTC
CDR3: CASSLAYNEQFF

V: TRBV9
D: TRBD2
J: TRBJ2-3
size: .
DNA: TGTGCCAGCAGCGCCTTCCAAGGCGGGAGGGGCACAGATACGCAGTATTTT
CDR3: CASSAFQGGRGTDTQYF

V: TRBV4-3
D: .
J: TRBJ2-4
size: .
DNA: TGCGCCAGCAGCCAAGACACAGGGACCTCCGGAAACATTCAGTACTTC
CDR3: CASSQDTGTSGNIQYF

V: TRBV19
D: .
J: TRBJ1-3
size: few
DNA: TGTGCCAGTAGTATAGATAGGACGGGCTCTGGAAACACCATATATTTT
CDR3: CASSIDRTGSGNTIYF

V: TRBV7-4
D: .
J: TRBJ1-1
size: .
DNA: TGTGCCAGCAGCTTAGATCACTTACCGAACACTGAAGCTTTCTTT
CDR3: CASSLDHLPNTEAFF

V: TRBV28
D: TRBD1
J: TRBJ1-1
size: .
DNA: TGTGCCAGCGGAGTACAGGGGCAGGTTGGAGCTTTCTTT
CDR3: CASGVQGQVGAFF